The present TCR beta chain was sequenced within a study of blood T cell repertoires in COVID-19. About the study: Samples taken during acute and convalescent COVID-19 were collected in the United States, Italy and Spain. T cells, B-cell-depleted T cells, or PBMCs provided the cDNA or gDNA that served as material.

With 5 bases clipped from V and 1 base from J, the junction kept 7 bases outside the gene matches. This CDR3 comprises 16 residues. Germline assignment: CDR1 SEHNR and CDR2 FQNEAQ (reference sequence). Repertoires were generated with immunoSEQ multiplex PCR, while TCRdb's copy carries only in-frame clones and drops some. The sample has approximately 47,000 clones, more than 75% seen once. This sequence was found in a man between 65 and 79 years old with active COVID-19. The sample comprised peripheral blood. The genes are TRBV7-9 and TRBJ2-4; 8 bases match TRBD1. The CDR3 DNA is TGTGCCAGCAGCCTTGACAGGGGTTGGGCCAAAAACATTCAGTACTTC. Protein sequence: CASSLDRGWAKNIQYF.